These T cell receptor beta chains were read from a single sample in a study of blood T cell repertoires in COVID-19. Measured with immunoSEQ multiplex PCR; TCRdb has only the in-frame clones, and not every one. The repertoire holds some 220,000 clones, with about 80% as singletons. Sequencing input: peripheral blood. These receptors were collected from a woman in her fifties or sixties with acute or convalescent COVID-19. CDR3s include the opening cysteine and the closing phenylalanine or tryptophan. Each record gives: D gene, V gene, clone size, J gene, CDR3 protein, CDR3 DNA. A D gene is named only where the DNA matches it firmly. Expanded clones get a size class; other rows say once, few or many, or leave the size out.

TRBD2	TRBV11-2	-	TRBJ2-5	CASRTWGLAGGKTQYF	TGTGCCAGCAGAACCTGGGGACTAGCGGGGGGGAAGACCCAGTACTTC
TRBD1	TRBV27	-	TRBJ2-6	CASRTGTEVSGANVLTF	TGTGCCAGTAGGACCGGGACAGAAGTGTCTGGGGCCAACGTCCTGACTTTC
-	TRBV10-3	-	TRBJ1-4	CATARAATNEKLFF	TGTGCCACAGCGCGGGCTGCAACTAATGAAAAACTGTTTTTT
-	TRBV5-4	-	TRBJ1-2	CASSLTQGTYGYTF	TGTGCCAGCAGCTTGACCCAGGGAACCTATGGCTACACCTTC
TRBD1	TRBV2	-	TRBJ2-3	CASKRTTGGFTDTQYF	TGTGCCAGCAAGAGGACGACAGGGGGATTCACAGATACGCAGTATTTT
TRBD1	TRBV19	-	TRBJ1-4	CASSTSDRVRSEKLFF	TGTGCCAGTAGCACCTCGGACAGGGTTCGGAGTGAAAAACTGTTTTTT
-	TRBV9	-	TRBJ2-1	CASSPQGHVGLNEQFF	TGTGCCAGCAGCCCCCAGGGGCACGTAGGACTCAATGAGCAGTTCTTC
-	TRBV9	-	TRBJ1-5	CASSVGGSQPQHF	TGTGCCAGCAGCGTAGGAGGGTCTCAGCCCCAGCATTTT
TRBD1	TRBV18	-	TRBJ1-2	CASSRDGTANYGYTF	TGTGCCAGCTCACGCGACGGGACAGCTAACTATGGCTACACCTTC
TRBD1	TRBV28	-	TRBJ1-1	CASSPSWRGLTEAFF	TGTGCCAGCAGTCCCTCGTGGAGGGGGCTCACTGAAGCTTTCTTT
TRBD2	TRBV6-4	once	TRBJ2-3	CASSDSPSGGPDTQYF	TGTGCCAGCAGTGACTCGCCTAGCGGGGGCCCAGATACGCAGTATTTT
-	TRBV5-1	-	TRBJ1-2	CASSLDPGDYGYTF	TGCGCCAGCAGCTTGGATCCAGGGGACTATGGCTACACCTTC
-	TRBV19	-	TRBJ2-2	CASSGALRFLDTGELFF	TGTGCCAGTAGTGGGGCTTTGCGGTTCTTGGACACCGGGGAGCTGTTTTTT
-	TRBV5-1	-	TRBJ2-2	CASSLWQGNTGELFF	TGCGCCAGCAGCTTGTGGCAGGGGAACACCGGGGAGCTGTTTTTT
-	TRBV5-4	-	TRBJ2-7	CASSLGGSGSYEQYF	TGTGCCAGCAGCTTGGGTGGTAGCGGCTCCTACGAGCAGTACTTC
TRBD1	TRBV3-1/TRBV3-2	-	TRBJ2-7	CASSPGQFSYEQYF	TGTGCCAGCAGCCCGGGACAGTTCTCCTACGAGCAGTACTTC
TRBD2	TRBV9	-	TRBJ2-1	CASSVDGGAGEQFF	TGTGCCAGCAGCGTAGACGGGGGGGCAGGCGAGCAGTTCTTC
TRBD2	TRBV4-1	-	TRBJ2-5	CASSQEAAGHYQETQYF	TGCGCCAGCAGCCAAGAAGCAGCGGGGCATTACCAAGAGACCCAGTACTTC
-	TRBV30	once	TRBJ2-7	CAWSVVRGYEQYF	TGTGCCTGGAGTGTAGTCAGGGGCTACGAGCAGTACTTC
-	TRBV7-8	-	TRBJ2-5	CASSLWGGFGETQYF	TGTGCCAGCAGCTTATGGGGGGGCTTTGGAGAGACCCAGTACTTC
TRBD1	TRBV7-8	few	TRBJ1-3	CASSFGDRGSGNTIYF	TGTGCCAGCAGCTTCGGGGACAGGGGTTCTGGAAACACCATATATTTT
-	TRBV12-3/TRBV12-4	-	TRBJ1-1	CATRGVVSTEAFF	TGTGCCACCCGCGGGGTGGTTAGCACTGAAGCTTTCTTT
-	TRBV2	-	TRBJ1-1	CASNGEGRTEAFF	TGTGCCAGCAACGGGGAGGGGCGGACTGAAGCTTTCTTT
-	TRBV6-5	-	TRBJ2-5	CASSYSPGQETQYF	TGTGCCAGCAGTTACTCCCCGGGACAAGAGACCCAGTACTTC
-	TRBV7-2	-	TRBJ1-2	CASSPTGSSYGYTF	TGTGCCAGCAGCCCTACCGGGTCGAGCTATGGCTACACCTTC
-	TRBV4-2	-	TRBJ1-5	CASSQDSRDIRSQPQHF	TGTGCCAGCAGCCAAGATTCCCGGGACATTAGAAGTCAGCCCCAGCATTTT
TRBD1	TRBV15	once	TRBJ1-2	CATSPDRGRGYTF	TGTGCCACCAGTCCGGACAGGGGTAGGGGCTACACCTTC
-	TRBV10-3	-	TRBJ1-2	CAISVNPLGLGYTF	TGTGCCATCAGTGTTAACCCTCTGGGGCTCGGCTACACCTTC
-	TRBV5-4	-	TRBJ2-7	CASSAGSWGGLSEQYF	TGTGCCAGCAGCGCCGGTTCGTGGGGGGGCTTATCCGAGCAGTACTTC
-	TRBV30	-	TRBJ1-2	CAWRERQNYGYTF	TGTGCCTGGAGAGAGCGGCAGAACTATGGCTACACCTTC
-	TRBV7-8	-	TRBJ2-7	CASSYLGQSTYEQYF	TGTGCCAGCAGCTACCTTGGACAGTCAACCTACGAGCAGTACTTC
-	TRBV5-1	-	TRBJ2-3	CASSMDLPSTDTQYF	TGCGCCAGCAGCATGGACTTGCCTAGCACAGATACGCAGTATTTT
TRBD2	TRBV29-1	-	TRBJ2-5	CSVVGGGETQYF	TGCAGCGTTGTTGGGGGAGGGGAGACCCAGTACTTC
-	TRBV29-1	-	TRBJ1-3	CSVVEELSGNTIYF	TGCAGCGTTGTTGAGGAGCTCTCTGGAAACACCATATATTTT
TRBD1	TRBV6-5	-	TRBJ1-4	CASSSRQGLHEKLFF	TGTGCCAGCAGTTCTCGACAGGGCCTTCATGAAAAACTGTTTTTT
-	TRBV28	few	TRBJ2-5	CASSPLPLDWETQYF	TGTGCCAGCAGTCCGCTCCCTCTTGACTGGGAGACCCAGTACTTC
TRBD1	TRBV5-4	few	TRBJ2-2	CASSVDRGRLIGELFF	TGTGCCAGCAGCGTAGACAGGGGGCGCTTGATCGGGGAGCTGTTTTTT
-	TRBV4-1	-	TRBJ2-1	CASSQTTGNEQFF	TGCGCCAGCAGCCAAACAACAGGGAATGAGCAGTTCTTC
-	TRBV10-3	once	TRBJ1-1	CAISESHLNTEAFF	TGTGCCATCAGTGAATCGCACTTAAACACTGAAGCTTTCTTT
TRBD1	TRBV6-5	-	TRBJ1-3	CASSLDRLSGNTIYF	TGTGCCAGCAGTCTGGACAGGCTCTCTGGAAACACCATATATTTT
-	TRBV7-2	-	TRBJ1-2	CASSLNEYYGYTF	TGTGCCAGCAGCTTAAATGAGTACTATGGCTACACCTTC
-	TRBV7-9	-	TRBJ1-5	CASSLDGGGQPQHF	TGTGCCAGCAGCCTGGACGGGGGAGGGCAGCCCCAGCATTTT
TRBD1	TRBV6-2/TRBV6-3	-	TRBJ1-1	CASSTGQGGEAFF	TGTGCCAGCAGTACGGGACAGGGCGGCGAAGCTTTCTTT
-	TRBV9	-	TRBJ1-4	CASSVGGPVEKLFF	TGTGCCAGCAGCGTCGGGGGGCCTGTTGAAAAACTGTTTTTT
TRBD2	TRBV4-2	-	TRBJ2-3	CASSQRGIAGADTDTQYF	TGTGCCAGCAGCCAGAGGGGGATAGCGGGGGCCGACACAGATACGCAGTATTTT
-	TRBV12-3/TRBV12-4	-	TRBJ1-6	CASSDPGNSPLHF	TGTGCCAGCAGCGACCCAGGGAATTCACCCCTCCACTTT
-	TRBV12-3/TRBV12-4	-	TRBJ2-7	CASSRGIYYEQYF	TGTGCCAGCAGCCGAGGGATTTACTACGAGCAGTACTTC
TRBD1	TRBV27	-	TRBJ2-1	CASTVDRGSYNEQFF	TGTGCCAGCACCGTAGACAGGGGCTCCTACAATGAGCAGTTCTTC
-	TRBV5-1	-	TRBJ2-2	CASSFVGADTGELFF	TGCGCCAGCAGCTTTGTGGGGGCAGACACCGGGGAGCTGTTTTTT
-	TRBV5-5	few	TRBJ2-3	CASSYEGRNTQYF	TGTGCCAGCAGCTACGAGGGTCGGAATACGCAGTATTTT
TRBD1	TRBV28	few	TRBJ2-1	CASNLIRDRVDNEQFF	TGTGCCAGCAATCTTATACGGGACAGGGTCGACAATGAGCAGTTCTTC
TRBD1	TRBV9	few	TRBJ2-7	CASSVSDRGYEQYF	TGTGCCAGCAGCGTTTCGGACAGGGGCTACGAGCAGTACTTC
-	TRBV7-6	-	TRBJ2-1	CASSLVRGSSYNEQFF	TGTGCCAGCAGCTTAGTAAGGGGGAGCTCCTACAATGAGCAGTTCTTC
-	TRBV11-2	-	TRBJ2-5	CASSLGRGLETQYF	TGTGCCAGCAGCTTAGGCAGGGGCTTAGAGACCCAGTACTTC
-	TRBV4-2	-	TRBJ2-1	CASSQVGAQSISSSYNEQFF	TGTGCCAGCAGCCAAGTGGGAGCGCAGTCGATAAGTAGCTCCTACAATGAGCAGTTCTTC
-	TRBV7-2	-	TRBJ2-1	CASSLVAGSSYNEQFF	TGTGCCAGCAGCCTGGTGGCGGGTAGCTCCTACAATGAGCAGTTCTTC
TRBD1	TRBV25-1	-	TRBJ1-4	CASSDYPGQGVKLFF	TGTGCCAGCAGTGATTACCCGGGACAGGGCGTAAAACTGTTTTTT